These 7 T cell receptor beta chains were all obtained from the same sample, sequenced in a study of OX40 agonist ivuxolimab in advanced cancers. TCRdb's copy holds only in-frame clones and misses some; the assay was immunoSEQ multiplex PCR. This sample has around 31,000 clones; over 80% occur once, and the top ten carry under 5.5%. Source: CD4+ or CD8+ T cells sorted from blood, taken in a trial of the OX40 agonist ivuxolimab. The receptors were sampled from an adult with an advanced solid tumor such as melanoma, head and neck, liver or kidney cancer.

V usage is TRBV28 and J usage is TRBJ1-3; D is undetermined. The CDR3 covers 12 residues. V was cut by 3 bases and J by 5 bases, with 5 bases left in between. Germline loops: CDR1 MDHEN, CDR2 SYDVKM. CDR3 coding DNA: TGTGCCAGCAGTTTCGGACGAAACACCATATATTTT. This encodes CASSFGRNTIYF.

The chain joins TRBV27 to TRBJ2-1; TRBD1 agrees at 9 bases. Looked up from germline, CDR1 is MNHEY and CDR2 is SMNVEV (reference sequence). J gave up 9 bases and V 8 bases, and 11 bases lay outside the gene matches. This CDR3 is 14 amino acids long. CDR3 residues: CASAPRTGDGEQFF. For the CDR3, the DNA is TGTGCCAGCGCTCCGCGGACAGGGGACGGTGAGCAGTTCTTC.

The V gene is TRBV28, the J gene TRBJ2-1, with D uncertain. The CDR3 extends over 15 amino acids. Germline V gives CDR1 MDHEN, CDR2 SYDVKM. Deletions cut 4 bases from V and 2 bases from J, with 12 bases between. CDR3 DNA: TGTGCCAGCAGTTCATTCGACGGGCCCTACAATGAGCAGTTCTTC. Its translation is CASSSFDGPYNEQFF.

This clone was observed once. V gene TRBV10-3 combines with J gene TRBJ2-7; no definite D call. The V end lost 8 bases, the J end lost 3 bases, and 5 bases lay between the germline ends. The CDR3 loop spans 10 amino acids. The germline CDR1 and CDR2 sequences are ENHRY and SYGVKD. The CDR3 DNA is TGTGCCATCGGAGACTACGAGCAGTACTTC. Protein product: CAIGDYEQYF.

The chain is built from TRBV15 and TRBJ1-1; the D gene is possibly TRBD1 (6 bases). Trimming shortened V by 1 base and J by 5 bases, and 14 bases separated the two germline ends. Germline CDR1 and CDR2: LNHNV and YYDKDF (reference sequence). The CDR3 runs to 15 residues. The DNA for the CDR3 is TGTGCCACCAGCAGAGTTCCCACGGGGGCGACTGAAGCTTTCTTT. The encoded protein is CATSRVPTGATEAFF.

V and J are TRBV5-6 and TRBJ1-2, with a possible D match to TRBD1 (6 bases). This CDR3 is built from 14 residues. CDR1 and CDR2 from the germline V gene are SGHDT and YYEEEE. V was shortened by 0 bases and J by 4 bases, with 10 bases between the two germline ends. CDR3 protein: CASSLGQVIYGYTF. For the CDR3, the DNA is TGTGCCAGCAGCTTGGGACAGGTGATCTATGGCTACACCTTC.

The CDR3 loop reads CASSPPEGALGEQYF. In DNA, the CDR3 is TGTGCCAGCAGCCCTCCGGAGGGAGCGTTAGGCGAGCAGTACTTC. The J gene is TRBJ2-7, the V gene TRBV9, with a weak D call TRBD2 (6 bases). V was pared by 4 bases and J by 6 bases, with 20 bases between. In germline, CDR1 is SGDLS, CDR2 YYNGEE. CDR3 length: 15 residues. The full variable domain, with the rest looked up from reference TRBV9 and TRBJ2-7, is DSGVTQTPKHLITATGQRVTLRCSPRSGDLSVYWYQQSLDQGLQFLIQYYNGEERAKGNILERFSAQQFPDLHSELNLSSLELGDSALYFCASSPPEGALGEQYFGPGTRLTVT.